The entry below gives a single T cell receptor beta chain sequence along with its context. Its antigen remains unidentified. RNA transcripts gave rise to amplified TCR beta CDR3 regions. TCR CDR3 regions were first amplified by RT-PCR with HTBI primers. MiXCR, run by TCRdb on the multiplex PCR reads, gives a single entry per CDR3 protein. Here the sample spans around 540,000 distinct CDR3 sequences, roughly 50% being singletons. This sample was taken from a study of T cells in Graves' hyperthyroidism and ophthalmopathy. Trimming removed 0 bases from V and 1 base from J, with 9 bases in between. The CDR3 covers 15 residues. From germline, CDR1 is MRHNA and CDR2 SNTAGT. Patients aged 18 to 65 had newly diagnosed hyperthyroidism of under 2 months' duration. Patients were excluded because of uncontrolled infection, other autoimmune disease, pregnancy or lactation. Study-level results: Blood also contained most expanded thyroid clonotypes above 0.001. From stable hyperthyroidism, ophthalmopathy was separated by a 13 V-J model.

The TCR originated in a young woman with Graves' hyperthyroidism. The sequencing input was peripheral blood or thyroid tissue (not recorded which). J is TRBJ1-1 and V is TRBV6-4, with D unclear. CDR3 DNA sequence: TGTGCCAGCAGTGACTCGAGGTACACGAACACTGAAGCTTTCTTT. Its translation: CASSDSRYTNTEAFF.